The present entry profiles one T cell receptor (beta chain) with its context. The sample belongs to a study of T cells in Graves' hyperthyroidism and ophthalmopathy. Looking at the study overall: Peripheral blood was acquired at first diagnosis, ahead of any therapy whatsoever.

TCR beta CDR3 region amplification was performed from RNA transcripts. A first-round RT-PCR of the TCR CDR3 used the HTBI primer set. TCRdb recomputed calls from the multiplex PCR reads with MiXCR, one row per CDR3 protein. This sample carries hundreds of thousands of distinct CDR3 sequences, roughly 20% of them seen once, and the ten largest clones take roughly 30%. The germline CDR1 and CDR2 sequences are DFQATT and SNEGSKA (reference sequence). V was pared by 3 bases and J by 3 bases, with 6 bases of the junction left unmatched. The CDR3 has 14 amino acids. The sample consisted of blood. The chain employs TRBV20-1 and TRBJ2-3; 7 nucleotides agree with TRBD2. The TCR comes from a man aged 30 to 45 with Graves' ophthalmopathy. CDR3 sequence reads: CSASLAGATDTQYF. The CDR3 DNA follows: TGCAGTGCTAGTCTCGCGGGAGCTACAGATACGCAGTATTTT.